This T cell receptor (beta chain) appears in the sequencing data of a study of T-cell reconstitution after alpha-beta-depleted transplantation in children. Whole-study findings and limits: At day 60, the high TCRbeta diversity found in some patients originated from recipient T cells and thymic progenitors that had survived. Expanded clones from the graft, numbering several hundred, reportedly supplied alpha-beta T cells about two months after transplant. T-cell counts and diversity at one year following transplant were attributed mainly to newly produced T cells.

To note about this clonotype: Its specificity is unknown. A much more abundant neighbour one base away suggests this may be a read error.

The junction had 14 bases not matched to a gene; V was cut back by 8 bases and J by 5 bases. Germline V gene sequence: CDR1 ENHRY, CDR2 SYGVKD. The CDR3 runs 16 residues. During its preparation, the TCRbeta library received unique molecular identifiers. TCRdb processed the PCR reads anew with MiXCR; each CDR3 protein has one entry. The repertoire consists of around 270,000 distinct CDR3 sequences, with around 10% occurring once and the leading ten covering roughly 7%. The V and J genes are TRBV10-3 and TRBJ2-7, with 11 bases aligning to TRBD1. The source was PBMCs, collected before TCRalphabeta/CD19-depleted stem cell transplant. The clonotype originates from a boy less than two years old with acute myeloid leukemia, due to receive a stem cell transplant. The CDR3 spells CAIGDRGSSSSNEQYF. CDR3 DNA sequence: TGTGCCATCGGGGACAGGGGGTCCTCTTCTTCCAACGAGCAGTACTTC.